This record looks at one T cell receptor (beta chain) sequence and its context. Antigen: not known. Germline assignment: CDR1 SGHTA and CDR2 FQGNSA. Trimming took off 7 bases at V and 6 bases at J, with 19 bases between the two ends. The CDR3 extends over 15 amino acids. 5'RACE template switching added a universal primer site and UMIs to TCR cDNA. TCRdb re-derived calls from the 5' RACE reads in MiXCR, one entry per CDR3 protein. Of about 330,000 distinct CDR3 sequences in the sample, approximately 8% were seen once. This sample stems from a study of T cells after yellow fever vaccination. In the study overall: SMART-Seq v4 Ultra Low Input prepared libraries from low-cell fractions. The study, taken as a whole, reports: Weaker, the secondary response peaked sooner, at day 5 versus 15. Post-booster repertoires contained most primary-vaccination clones again (roughly 95% CD4, approximately 88% CD8).

The clonotype was recovered from a man aged 18 to 30 who received the YFV17D yellow fever vaccine. Sample: PBMCs, taken 45 days after the first yellow fever vaccination. The chain recombines TRBV7-2 with TRBJ2-4, with a tentative D call TRBD2 (6 bases). The CDR3 sequence is CASTDWGDGGNIQYF. The DNA of the CDR3 is TGTGCCAGCACCGACTGGGGGGATGGAGGAAACATTCAGTACTTC.